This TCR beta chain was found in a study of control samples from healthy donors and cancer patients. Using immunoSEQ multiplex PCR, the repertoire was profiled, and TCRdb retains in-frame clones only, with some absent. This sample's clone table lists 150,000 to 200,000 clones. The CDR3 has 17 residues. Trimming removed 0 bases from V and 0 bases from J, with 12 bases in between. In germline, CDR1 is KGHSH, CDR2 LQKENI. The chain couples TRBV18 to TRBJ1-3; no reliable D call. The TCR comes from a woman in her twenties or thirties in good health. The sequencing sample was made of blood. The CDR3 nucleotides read TGTGCCAGCTCACCACCGAGGGCGGGCCGCTCTGGAAACACCATATATTTT. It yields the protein CASSPPRAGRSGNTIYF.